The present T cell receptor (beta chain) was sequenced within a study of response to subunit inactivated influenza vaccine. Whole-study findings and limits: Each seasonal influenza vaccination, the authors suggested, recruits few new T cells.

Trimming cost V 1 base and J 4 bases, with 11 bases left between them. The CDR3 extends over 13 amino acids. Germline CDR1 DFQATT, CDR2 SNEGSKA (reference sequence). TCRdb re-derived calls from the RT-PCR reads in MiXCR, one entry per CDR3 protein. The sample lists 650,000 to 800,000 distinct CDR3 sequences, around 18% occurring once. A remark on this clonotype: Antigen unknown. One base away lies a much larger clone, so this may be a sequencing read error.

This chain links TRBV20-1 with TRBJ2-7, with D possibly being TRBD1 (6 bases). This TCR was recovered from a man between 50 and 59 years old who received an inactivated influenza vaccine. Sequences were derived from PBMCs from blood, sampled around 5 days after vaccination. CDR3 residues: CSARVGQIYEQYF. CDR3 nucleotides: TGCAGTGCTAGAGTAGGACAGATTTACGAGCAGTACTTC.